This T cell receptor (beta chain) was sequenced for a study of cytomegalovirus exposure and HLA in healthy donors. General study findings and limits: In an earlier analysis, productive rearrangement rates for most beta V segments clustered near 87% or 30%. As was reported, the classifier diagnosed cytomegalovirus status with high specificity and sensitivity. Rare TCR sequences predominated, though certain public TCRs were found in many donors.

In germline, CDR1 is SGHRS, CDR2 YFSETQ. There are 14 residues in the CDR3. The V end was cut by 0 bases, the J end by 3 bases, with 9 bases between. Points on this clone: Its antigen is unidentified.

Donors had nominal health at sampling but likely had unrecorded immune exposures. 13 Jbeta primers and 60 Vbeta primers were used for the PCR. TCRdb's table, derived via immunoSEQ multiplex PCR, lists solely in-frame clones and lacks some. The sample comprises over 150,000 clones, less than 90% of which are singletons, and under 0.4% rests with the top ten. The rearrangement joins TRBV5-1 to TRBJ1-1; D is possibly TRBD1 (5 bases). The TCR comes from a boy aged 2 to 10 in good health and CMV-seronegative. Input material: PBMCs. As DNA, the CDR3 is TGCGCCAGCAGCTTGGGGGAAGGGGACACTGAAGCTTTCTTT. Amino acid sequence: CASSLGEGDTEAFF.